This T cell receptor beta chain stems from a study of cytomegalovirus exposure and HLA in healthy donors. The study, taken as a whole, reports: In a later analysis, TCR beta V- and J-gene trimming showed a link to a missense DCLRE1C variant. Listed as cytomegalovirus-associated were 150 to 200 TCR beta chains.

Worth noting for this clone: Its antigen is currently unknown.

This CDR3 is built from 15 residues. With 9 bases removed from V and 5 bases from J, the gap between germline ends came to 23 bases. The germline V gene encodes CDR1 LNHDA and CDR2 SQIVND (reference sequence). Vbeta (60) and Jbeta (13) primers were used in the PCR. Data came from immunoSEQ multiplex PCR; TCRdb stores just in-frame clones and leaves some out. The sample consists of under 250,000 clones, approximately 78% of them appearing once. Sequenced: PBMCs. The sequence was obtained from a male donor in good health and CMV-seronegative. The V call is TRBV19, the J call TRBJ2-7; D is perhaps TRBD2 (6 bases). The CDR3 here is CASQGEGTAYNEQYF. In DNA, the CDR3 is TGTGCCAGCCAGGGAGAGGGGACTGCTTATAACGAGCAGTACTTC.